This T cell receptor beta chain was profiled in a study of OX40 agonist ivuxolimab in advanced cancers. The wider study: The treatment was a fully human IgG2 OX40 agonist, ivuxolimab. Findings of the study overall: Among the lowest peripheral clonal expansion occurred in 0.1-3.0 mg/kg partial responders. More expanded clones were found, on average, in CD8+ than in CD4+ T cells.

To note about this clone: The antigen is undetermined.

V was clipped by 3 bases and J by 8 bases, with 17 bases between them. CDR3 length: 15 residues. The V gene's germline CDR1 is SNHLY and CDR2 FYNNEI. Sequenced by immunoSEQ multiplex PCR; TCRdb stores in-frame clones only, minus some. The sample has roughly 69,000 clones, about 90% seen once. The receptor comes from an adult with an advanced solid tumor such as melanoma, head and neck, liver or kidney cancer. The V gene is TRBV2, the J gene TRBJ2-1; D gene ambiguous. Sequenced here: CD4+ or CD8+ T cells sorted from blood, sampled in a trial of the OX40 agonist ivuxolimab. In nucleotides, the CDR3 is TGTGCCAGCAGTGAGGTTATCGACTTCTCCGATGAGCAGTTCTTC. It translates to CASSEVIDFSDEQFF.